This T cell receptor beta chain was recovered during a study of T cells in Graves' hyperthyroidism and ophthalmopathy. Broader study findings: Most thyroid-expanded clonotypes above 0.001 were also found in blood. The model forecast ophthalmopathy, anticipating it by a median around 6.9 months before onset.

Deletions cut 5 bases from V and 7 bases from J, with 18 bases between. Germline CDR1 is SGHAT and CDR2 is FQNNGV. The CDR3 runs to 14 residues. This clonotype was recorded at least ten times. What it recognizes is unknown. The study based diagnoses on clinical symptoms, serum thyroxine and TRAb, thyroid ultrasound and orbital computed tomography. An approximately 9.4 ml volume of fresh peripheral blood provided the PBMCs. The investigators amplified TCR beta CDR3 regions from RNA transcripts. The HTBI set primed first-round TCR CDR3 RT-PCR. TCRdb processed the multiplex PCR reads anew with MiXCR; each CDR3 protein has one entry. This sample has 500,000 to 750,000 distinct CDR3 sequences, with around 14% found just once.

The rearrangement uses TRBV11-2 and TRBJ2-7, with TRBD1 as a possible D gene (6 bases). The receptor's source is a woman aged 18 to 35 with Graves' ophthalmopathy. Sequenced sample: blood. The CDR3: CASSGGSYMGEQYF. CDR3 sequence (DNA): TGTGCCAGCAGCGGGGGCTCCTATATGGGGGAGCAGTACTTC.